This T cell receptor beta chain was captured by sequencing in a study of T-cell reconstitution after alpha-beta-depleted transplantation in children. This clonotype was found many times. Unique molecular identifiers featured in how the TCRbeta library was prepared. Using its own MiXCR run on the PCR reads, TCRdb lists one record per CDR3 protein. The sample lists 100,000 to 120,000 distinct CDR3 sequences; 10% were seen once. This CDR3 has 16 amino acids. The V and J ends lost 0 bases and 8 bases, in that order; junction bases with no gene match: 9. CDR1 and CDR2 from the germline V gene are ENHRY and SYGVKD.

The material sequenced was PBMCs from the stem cell graft donor, taken from the stem cell graft. The receptor's source is a human donor who donated a stem cell graft to a child with acute lymphoblastic leukemia. The rearrangement joins TRBV10-3 to TRBJ2-1, with 8 positions matching TRBD1. The CDR3 DNA is TGTGCCATCAGTGAGTCTCAGGGGGCCTACCTTGATGAGCAGTTCTTC. Its protein product is CAISESQGAYLDEQFF.